The clone carrying this T cell receptor beta chain was seen at least ten times. V lost 10 bases to trimming and J lost 1 base; unmatched junction nucleotides: 5. Germline V gene sequence: CDR1 ENHRY, CDR2 SYGVKD. CDR3 length: 13 amino acids. TCRdb re-called the RT-PCR reads through MiXCR, storing one row per CDR3 protein. The sample includes hundreds of thousands of distinct CDR3 sequences, approximately 15% of them seen just once. Sequenced sample: memory CD4+ T cells from blood. This sequence joins TRBV10-3 and TRBJ1-2, with 8 nucleotides matching TRBD1. The TCR sequence derives from a female donor in good health, serving as a healthy control. CDR3 sequence reads: CATGQGLNYGYTF. The DNA of the CDR3 is TGTGCCACCGGACAGGGCCTTAACTATGGCTACACCTTC.